This paragraph reports one T cell receptor (beta chain). What it recognizes is unknown. This sample is part of a study of Ad26.COV2.S vaccination and SARS-CoV-2 variants. Whole-study findings and limits: Spike-specific responses of CD8+ and CD4+ T cells were reported to display substantial breadth after vaccination. Vaccinees and placebo recipients showed similar non-spike TCR breadth. Vaccinees displayed broader spike-specific TCR repertoires than placebo recipients. Responses of T cells in total may have been underestimated by the TCR breadth and depth analyses.

Here immunoSEQ multiplex PCR was the method, and the copy in TCRdb shows in-frame clones only, minus some. The sample contains 87,000 or so clones, 82% of which appear only once. Per the germline V gene, CDR1 is MNHNY and CDR2 is SVGAGI (reference sequence). The CDR3 totals 15 residues. With 2 bases removed from V and 7 bases from J, the gap between germline ends came to 17 bases. The V gene is TRBV6-6, the J gene TRBJ1-1; no clear D gene. The starting material was peripheral blood, obtained after recovery from COVID-19. The source is a human donor who had recovered from COVID-19. CDR3 DNA: TGTGCCAGCAGTTACCGGATTCTGGCGTCTTATGAAGCTTTCTTT. It encodes CASSYRILASYEAFF.